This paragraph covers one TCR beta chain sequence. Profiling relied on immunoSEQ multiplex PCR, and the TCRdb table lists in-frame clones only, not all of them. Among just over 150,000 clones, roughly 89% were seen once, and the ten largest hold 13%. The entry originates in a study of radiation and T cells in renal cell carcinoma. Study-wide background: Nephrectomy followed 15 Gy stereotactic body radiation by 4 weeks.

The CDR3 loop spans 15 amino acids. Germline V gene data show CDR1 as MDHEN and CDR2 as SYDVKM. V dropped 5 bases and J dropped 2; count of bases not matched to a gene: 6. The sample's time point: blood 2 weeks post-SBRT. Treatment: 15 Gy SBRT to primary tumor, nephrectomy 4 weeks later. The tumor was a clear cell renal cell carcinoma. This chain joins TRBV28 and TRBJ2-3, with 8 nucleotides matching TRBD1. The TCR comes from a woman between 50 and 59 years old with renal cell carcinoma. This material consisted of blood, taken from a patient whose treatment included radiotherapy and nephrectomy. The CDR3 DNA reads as TGTGCCAGCAGTGCCCACAGGGGGATCACAGATACGCAGTATTTT. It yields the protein CASSAHRGITDTQYF.